The 19 T cell receptor beta chains below come from one sample, sequenced in a study of technical replicates of blood from a handful of donors. The assay was immunoSEQ multiplex PCR, and TCRdb's table has in-frame clones only and misses some. The profile shows 55,000 to 75,000 clones, around 96% of them singletons. The specimen sequenced was PBMCs. Receptors originate from a human donor in good health. Some clones in this sample may be carry-over from other donors' samples.

The rearrangement links TRBV5-1 to TRBJ2-1; 13 positions match TRBD2. V was clipped by 2 bases and J by 8 bases; unmatched bases: 7. Germline CDR1 SGHRS, CDR2 YFSETQ. This CDR3 is 16 amino acids long. Here the CDR3 reads CASSLGLAGELDEQFF. The CDR3, as DNA: TGCGCCAGCAGCTTAGGACTAGCGGGAGAATTGGATGAGCAGTTCTTC.

The chain carries TRBV6-1 and TRBJ1-3, with D maybe TRBD1 (5 bases). The V and J ends lost 0 bases and 0 bases respectively, with 9 bases between them. Germline CDR1 reads MNHNS; CDR2 reads SASEGT. The CDR3 covers 16 residues. In DNA form, the CDR3 reads TGTGCCAGCAGTGAAGCGGGGGGAACCTCTGGAAACACCATATATTTT. Amino acids: CASSEAGGTSGNTIYF.

The chain has TRBV27 and TRBJ1-2, with TRBD1 identical over 8 bases. Germline-derived CDR1 and CDR2 are MNHEY and SMNVEV (reference sequence). V was clipped by 3 bases and J by 12 bases; unmatched bases: 15. CDR3 length: 15 residues. CDR3 in amino acids: CASSFFPNRGQGHTF. CDR3 coding DNA: TGTGCCAGCAGTTTTTTCCCCAATCGCGGACAGGGACACACCTTC.

V and J are TRBV18 and TRBJ2-7, with 8 bases fitting TRBD1. This CDR3 spans 14 amino acids. CDR1 and CDR2 (germline): KGHSH, LQKENI. J was trimmed by 3 bases and V by 3 bases; bases with no gene match: 4. The CDR3 bases are TGTGCCAGCTCACCCGGGACAGGTAACTACGAGCAGTACTTC. Encoded protein: CASSPGTGNYEQYF.

CDR3 region: CASSTRTSGQETQYF. The CDR3, as DNA: TGTGCCAGCAGCACCCGGACTAGCGGCCAAGAGACCCAGTACTTC. The chain combines TRBV5-4 with TRBJ2-5; 10 nucleotides line up with TRBD2. Looked up from germline, CDR1 is SGHNT and CDR2 is YYREEE (reference sequence). The CDR3 sequence is 15 residues long. Germline trimming cut 4 bases from V and 1 base from J; bases unmatched to any gene: 4.

The chain is built from TRBV6-5 and TRBJ2-7; 7 positions agree with TRBD1. Per the germline V gene, CDR1 is MNHEY and CDR2 is SVGAGI. V was clipped by 2 bases and J by 4 bases; unmatched bases: 5. The CDR3 consists of 14 residues. CDR3 protein: CASSYGRGLYEQYF. CDR3 sequence (DNA): TGTGCCAGCAGTTACGGTAGGGGGCTTTACGAGCAGTACTTC.

V and J are TRBV27 and TRBJ1-1, with D perhaps matching TRBD1 (5 bases). The ends were cut back, 3 bases at V and 4 bases at J, with 15 bases in the middle. The CDR3 covers 15 residues. Germline CDR1 reads MNHEY; CDR2 reads SMNVEV (reference sequence). The CDR3 nucleotides read TGTGCCAGCAGTTTGAGCCCTCAGGGCTCCACTGAAGCTTTCTTT. This codes for CASSLSPQGSTEAFF.

This chain connects TRBV5-1 to TRBJ1-6; D is undetermined. The V end was cut by 0 bases, the J end by 10 bases, with 14 bases between. Germline CDR1 reads SGHRS; CDR2 reads YFSETQ. The CDR3 has 15 residues. CDR3 bases: TGCGCCAGCAGCTTGGAAGACCTAACGGGGTCACCCCTCCACTTT. Amino acids: CASSLEDLTGSPLHF. The variable domain in full, with the rest retrieved from reference TRBV5-1 and TRBJ1-6, is KAGVTQTPRYLIKTRGQQVTLSCSPISGHRSVSWYQQTPGQGLQFLFEYFSETQRNKGNFPGRFSGRQFSNSRSEMNVSTLELGDSALYLCASSLEDLTGSPLHFGNGTRLTVT.

The chain uses TRBV7-2 and TRBJ2-7, with 8 bases identical to TRBD2. Germline loops: CDR1 SGHTA, CDR2 FQGNSA. J lost 3 bases, V lost 6 bases, and 13 bases had no gene match. CDR3 size: 16 residues. The CDR3 protein is CASRPSNSGSNYEQYF. The CDR3 region has the DNA TGTGCCAGCAGGCCATCAAACAGCGGGAGTAACTACGAGCAGTACTTC.

In this sample, this clone turned up once. The V call is TRBV6-5, the J call TRBJ1-2; 9 nucleotides agree with TRBD1. V gave up 6 bases and J gave up 3 bases; unmatched junction bases: 8. CDR1 and CDR2 from the germline V gene are MNHEY and SVGAGI. The CDR3 spans 15 residues. The CDR3 spells CASRLQGAFDYGYTF. CDR3 nucleotides: TGTGCCAGCAGATTACAGGGGGCATTCGACTATGGCTACACCTTC.

The chain links TRBV7-5 to TRBJ1-2; the D call TRBD1 from the table was never checked on the DNA. TRBV7-5 counts as a pseudogene. The CDR3 is made up of 15 amino acids. CDR3 sequence: CVRSLSWGRNYGYTF. CDR3 sequence (DNA): TGTGTCAGAAGCTTAAGCTGGGGGCGGAACTATGGCTACACCTTC.

The chain couples TRBV5-1 to TRBJ2-1; TRBD2 matches 10 bases. The germline gives CDR1 SGHRS, CDR2 YFSETQ. Unmatched junction bases numbered 3, after V lost 0 bases and J lost 0 bases. The CDR3 runs 17 residues. The CDR3 spells CASSLGSGGFSYNEQFF. CDR3 coding DNA: TGCGCCAGCAGCTTGGGTAGCGGGGGGTTCTCCTACAATGAGCAGTTCTTC.

The chain carries TRBV4-1 and TRBJ2-3, with D perhaps TRBD2 (5 bases). This CDR3 region has 16 residues. Between the trimmed V and J ends, which lost 3 bases and 2 bases, there was a span of 15 bases. Germline CDR1 MGHRA, CDR2 YSYEKL. Written as DNA, the CDR3 is TGCGCCAGCAGCCACCCACCCGTAGCGCCCACAGATACGCAGTATTTT. The encoded protein is CASSHPPVAPTDTQYF.

The chain employs TRBV18 and TRBJ2-2; D might be TRBD1 (6 bases). CDR1 KGHSH and CDR2 LQKENI come from the germline V gene. The CDR3 loop spans 15 amino acids. Trimming pared 6 bases from V and 0 bases from J, leaving 11 bases between. CDR3: CASSPGQTNTGELFF. In DNA form, the CDR3 reads TGTGCCAGCTCCCCCGGACAGACGAACACCGGGGAGCTGTTTTTT.

The genes are TRBV28 and TRBJ1-1; D is uncertain. Germline loops: CDR1 MDHEN, CDR2 SYDVKM. V was shortened by 8 bases and J by 5 bases, with 6 bases between the two germline ends. The CDR3 has 10 amino acids. The CDR3 reads CASARTEAFF. CDR3 bases: TGTGCCAGCGCGAGAACTGAAGCTTTCTTT.

The rearrangement uses TRBV27 and TRBJ2-3; TRBD1 is a possible D gene (6 bases). The CDR3 runs to 14 residues. Germline-derived CDR1 and CDR2 are MNHEY and SMNVEV (reference sequence). The V gene lost 7 bases and the J gene lost 2 bases, with 13 bases spanning the gap. The CDR3 here is CASKKQGFTDTQYF. The CDR3 DNA sequence: TGTGCCAGCAAAAAACAGGGCTTCACAGATACGCAGTATTTT.

This chain links TRBV5-1 with TRBJ2-5; 16 nucleotides agree with TRBD2. Germline V CDR1 and CDR2: SGHRS, YFSETQ. The CDR3 is 20 amino acids. V lost 3 bases, J lost 4 bases, and 15 bases stayed unmatched. The CDR3 sequence is CASSWPGPGLAGGRRETQYF. The CDR3 bases are TGCGCCAGCAGCTGGCCTGGCCCGGGACTAGCGGGGGGGCGGCGAGAGACCCAGTACTTC.

The chain joins TRBV11-1 to TRBJ2-7; 7 bases align to TRBD2. J gave up 2 bases and V 1 base, and 5 bases lay outside the gene matches. Per the germline V gene, CDR1 is SGHAT and CDR2 is FQDESV (reference sequence). This CDR3 has 15 residues. The CDR3 DNA reads as TGTGCCAGCAGCTTAGAGGCGGGAGTCCCCTACGAGCAGTACTTC. This sequence encodes CASSLEAGVPYEQYF.

The chain combines TRBV7-9 with TRBJ2-1; perhaps TRBD2 as D (5 bases). The germline V gene has CDR1 SEHNR and CDR2 FQNEAQ (reference sequence). The CDR3 extends over 19 amino acids. Trimming stripped 3 bases from V and 4 bases from J, with 25 bases between. The CDR3 DNA reads TGTGCCAGCAGCTTCCCTGGACGGGGTGAACCTAAACTGTACAATGAGCAGTTCTTC. Encoded protein: CASSFPGRGEPKLYNEQFF.